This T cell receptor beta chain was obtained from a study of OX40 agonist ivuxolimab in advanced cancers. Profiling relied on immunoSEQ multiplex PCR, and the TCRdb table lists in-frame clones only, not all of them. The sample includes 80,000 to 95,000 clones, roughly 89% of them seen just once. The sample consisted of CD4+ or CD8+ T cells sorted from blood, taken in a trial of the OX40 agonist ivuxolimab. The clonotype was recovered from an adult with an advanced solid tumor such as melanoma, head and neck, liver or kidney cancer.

CDR3 DNA sequence: TGTGCCAGCAGCTTAGACAGGGGGGGCACTGAAGCTTTCTTT. The encoded protein is CASSLDRGGTEAFF. The chain is built from TRBV7-3 and TRBJ1-1, with 9 bases lining up with TRBD1. CDR1 SGHTA and CDR2 FQGTGA come from the germline V gene. Trimming at V came to 2 bases and at J to 4 bases, leaving 2 bases not matched to a gene. The CDR3 extends over 14 amino acids.